These 21 T cell receptor beta chains originate from one sample sequenced in a study of cytomegalovirus exposure and HLA in healthy donors. It was with 60 Vbeta and 13 Jbeta primers that the PCR ran. Method: immunoSEQ multiplex PCR; TCRdb's copy keeps in-frame clones and lacks some. The table includes 95,000 to 120,000 clones, around 77% detected once. Sequencing was carried out using PBMCs. Receptors were obtained from a woman in her 30s in good health and CMV-seropositive.

The rearrangement links TRBV13 to TRBJ2-1; 13 nucleotides line up with TRBD2. After removal of 5 bases from V and 5 bases from J, the junction contained 3 bases not matched to a gene. Per the germline V gene, CDR1 is PRHDT and CDR2 is FYEKMQ (reference sequence). This CDR3 contains 15 residues. The CDR3 loop is CASSPGLAGDNEQFF. The CDR3 nucleotides read TGTGCCAGCAGCCCCGGACTAGCGGGAGACAATGAGCAGTTCTTC.

This clone has just a few counts. V gene TRBV9 combines with J gene TRBJ2-5; TRBD2 matches at 14 bases. This CDR3 contains 16 residues. Germline CDR1 and CDR2: SGDLS and YYNGEE. Unmatched junction bases numbered 6, after V lost 3 bases and J lost 5 bases. CDR3 sequence reads: CASSAQGLAGAETQYF. The CDR3, as DNA: TGTGCCAGCAGCGCCCAGGGACTAGCGGGAGCTGAGACCCAGTACTTC.

This clone was observed once. The V call is TRBV30, the J call TRBJ1-2; no reliable D call. The CDR3 loop spans 13 amino acids. CDR1 is GTSNPN and CDR2 is SVGIG in the germline V gene (reference sequence). The V and J ends lost 2 bases and 8 bases respectively, with 15 bases between them. Here the CDR3 DNA reads TGTGCCTGGAGTCCCACCGGACTTGGCGGCTACACCTTC. Residues: CAWSPTGLGGYTF. Full variable domain (missing parts from reference TRBV30 and TRBJ1-2): SQTIHQWPATLVQPVGSPLSLECTVEGTSNPNLYWYRQAAGRGLQLLFYSVGIGQISSEVPQNLSASRPQDRQFILSSKKLLLSDSGFYLCAWSPTGLGGYTFGSGTRLTVV.

This sequence joins TRBV27 and TRBJ2-5; 7 bases are shared with TRBD2. V trimming: 2 bases; J trimming: 5 bases; junction bases outside the gene matches: 5. The germline CDR1 and CDR2 sequences are MNHEY and SMNVEV (reference sequence). The CDR3 length is 14 residues. The chain's CDR3 is CASSLTGGLETQYF. Written as DNA, the CDR3 is TGTGCCAGCAGTTTAACGGGAGGCTTGGAGACCCAGTACTTC.

CDR3 nucleotide sequence: TGTGCCATCAGTGAAGAAGGGGGGAACACTGAAGCTTTCTTT. This codes for CAISEEGGNTEAFF. The gene calls are TRBV10-3 and TRBJ1-1; tentatively, D is TRBD1 (6 bases). Trimming pared 3 bases from V and 1 base from J, leaving 9 bases between. CDR1 is ENHRY and CDR2 is SYGVKD in the germline V gene. This CDR3 region has 14 residues.

This clone has only a few counts. The CDR3 protein is CASSQEDSNTGELFF. The DNA of the CDR3 is TGCGCCAGCAGCCAAGAGGACTCGAACACCGGGGAGCTGTTTTTT. The chain links TRBV4-1 to TRBJ2-2, with a tentative D call TRBD2 (5 bases). CDR3 size: 15 residues. Germline V gene sequence: CDR1 MGHRA, CDR2 YSYEKL. The germline V and J ends were trimmed by 0 bases and 0 bases, with 5 bases remaining between them.

The chain joins TRBV7-2 to TRBJ1-2; D not resolved. Trimming pared 1 base from V and 3 bases from J, leaving 9 bases between. The CDR3 covers 14 residues. CDR1 is SGHTA, CDR2 FQGNSA, per germline. CDR3 protein: CASSLEAGYYGYTF. Here the CDR3 DNA reads TGTGCCAGCAGCTTAGAAGCCGGTTACTATGGCTACACCTTC. Complete variable domain (other parts from reference TRBV7-2 and TRBJ1-2): GAGVSQSPSNKVTEKGKDVELRCDPISGHTALYWYRQSLGQGLEFLIYFQGNSAPDKSGLPSDRFSAERTGGSVSTLTIQRTQQEDSAVYLCASSLEAGYYGYTFGSGTRLTVV.

The rearrangement uses TRBV19 and TRBJ1-1; unclear D gene. The CDR3 is 13 residues long. CDR1 and CDR2 (germline): LNHDA, SQIVND (reference sequence). V was pared by 3 bases and J by 2 bases, with 7 bases between. CDR3 DNA: TGTGCCAGTAGTATTGTAGTCAACACTGAAGCTTTCTTT. As protein: CASSIVVNTEAFF.

V usage is TRBV6-1 and J usage is TRBJ1-5; D call uncertain. CDR1 and CDR2 (germline): MNHNS, SASEGT. The CDR3 consists of 15 residues. Trimming took off 7 bases at V and 4 bases at J, with 17 bases between the two ends. CDR3 region: CASTDTWAGNQPQHF. CDR3 nucleotide sequence: TGTGCCAGCACCGATACCTGGGCGGGGAATCAGCCCCAGCATTTT.

This clone appeared a few times. As DNA, the CDR3 is TGTGCCAGCAGTTACTCATTGGACAAGGTCGCTGAAGCTTTCTTT. It is translated as CASSYSLDKVAEAFF. The chain is built from TRBV6-5 and TRBJ1-1, with a weak D call TRBD1 (5 bases). The length of the CDR3 is 15 residues. V lost 0 bases to trimming and J lost 6 bases, with 14 bases between them. Germline CDR1 is MNHEY and CDR2 is SVGAGI.

CDR3 sequence reads: CASSRESSYEQYF. CDR3 coding DNA: TGTGCCAGCTCTAGGGAGAGCTCCTACGAGCAGTACTTC. The rearrangement links TRBV6-6 to TRBJ2-7, with D possibly being TRBD2 (5 bases). Germline V gene data show CDR1 as MNHNY and CDR2 as SVGAGI (reference sequence). The CDR3 sequence is 13 residues long. Trimming shortened V by 8 bases and J by 0 bases, and 11 bases separated the two germline ends.

The CDR3 DNA is TGTGCCAGCAGCTTAGGACAGGGTTTCTATAATTCACCCCTCCACTTT. Residues: CASSLGQGFYNSPLHF. The chain links TRBV11-2 to TRBJ1-6; 7 bases agree with TRBD1. The CDR3 runs 16 residues. Germline trimming cut 1 base from V and 3 bases from J; bases unmatched to any gene: 3. Germline loops: CDR1 SGHAT, CDR2 FQNNGV.

This chain connects TRBV2 to TRBJ1-5; 7 nucleotides line up with TRBD1. The trim removed 0 bases at V and 6 bases at J, leaving 2 bases unmatched. The germline gives CDR1 SNHLY, CDR2 FYNNEI. The CDR3 totals 14 residues. The CDR3 spells CASSEAGGGQPQHF. Written as DNA, the CDR3 is TGTGCCAGCAGTGAAGCAGGGGGCGGTCAGCCCCAGCATTTT.

This sequence joins TRBV5-5 and TRBJ2-5, with 12 bases that match TRBD2. Germline V gene data show CDR1 as SGHKS and CDR2 as YYEKEE (reference sequence). Trimming removed 4 bases from V and 2 bases from J; junction bases left unmatched: 6. This CDR3 is 16 amino acids long. In DNA form, the CDR3 reads TGTGCCAGCAGCGCGATCCTAGCGGGGGGGCAAGAGACCCAGTACTTC. Amino acids: CASSAILAGGQETQYF.

Of note for this clone: The same CDR3 is also encoded by other DNA sequences in this sample. CDR3 sequence (DNA): TGTGCCAGCAGCTCGGGGTCCTACAATGAGCAGTTCTTC. Amino acid sequence: CASSSGSYNEQFF. This chain connects TRBV9 to TRBJ2-1; D perhaps matches TRBD2 (5 bases). The V and J ends lost 4 bases and 1 base respectively, with 6 bases between them. CDR3 length equals 13 residues. Germline CDR1 and CDR2: SGDLS and YYNGEE.

The V gene is TRBV30, the J gene TRBJ2-3; a possible D gene is TRBD2 (5 bases). This CDR3 is built from 15 residues. V dropped 2 bases and J dropped 6 bases, with 18 bases sitting between them. Germline V gene data show CDR1 as GTSNPN and CDR2 as SVGIG (reference sequence). CDR3 protein: CAWSTPGKSSDTQYF. The CDR3 DNA is TGTGCCTGGAGTACACCGGGAAAATCTTCCGATACGCAGTATTTT.

The chain recombines TRBV29-1 with TRBJ1-2, with D possibly matching TRBD1 (5 bases). This CDR3 region has 12 residues. The V gene lost 3 bases and the J gene lost 7 bases, with 12 bases spanning the gap. In germline, CDR1 is SQVTM, CDR2 ANQGSEA. In nucleotides, the CDR3 is TGCAGCGTTGAGGGACTGACGGTTGGCTACACCTTC. It codes for CSVEGLTVGYTF.

The J gene is TRBJ1-4, the V gene TRBV6-1; 7 bases are a match to TRBD1. V shed 5 bases, J shed 10 bases, and the junction held 1 base outside the gene matches. CDR3 length: 11 amino acids. Germline assignment: CDR1 MNHNS and CDR2 SASEGT. CDR3 sequence: CASSSGGKLFF. The DNA for the CDR3 is TGTGCCAGCAGTTCAGGGGGAAAACTGTTTTTT.

V usage is TRBV10-1 and J usage is TRBJ2-7, with D maybe TRBD1 (6 bases). Germline CDR1 WNHNN, CDR2 SYGVQD (reference sequence). The CDR3 has 12 residues. V was clipped by 6 bases and J by 4 bases, with 10 bases between them. Here the CDR3 reads CASSPDRYEQYF. CDR3 DNA sequence: TGCGCCAGCAGCCCGGACAGATACGAGCAGTACTTC.

The chain is built from TRBV12-5 and TRBJ2-5, with 9 bases aligning to TRBD2. The V gene's germline CDR1 is LGHNT and CDR2 FRNRAP. This CDR3 is 15 amino acids long. V dropped 4 bases and J dropped 5; count of bases not matched to a gene: 8. CDR3 sequence: CASGYGTSTLETQYF. Here the CDR3 DNA reads TGTGCTAGTGGTTACGGGACTAGCACCTTGGAGACCCAGTACTTC.

The chain joins TRBV13 to TRBJ2-1, with TRBD2 as a possible D gene (6 bases). V was clipped by 5 bases and J by 5 bases, with 13 bases between them. The CDR3 has 14 residues. Per germline, CDR1 PRHDT and CDR2 FYEKMQ (reference sequence). The CDR3: CASSPRDGNNEQFF. CDR3 nucleotide sequence: TGTGCCAGCAGCCCGCGGGACGGGAACAATGAGCAGTTCTTC.